Shown below are 32 T cell receptor beta chains from a single sample sequenced in a study of molecular identifiers for immune sequencing clone quantification. Each CDR3 protein is one row after TCRdb ran MiXCR on the PCR reads. In the table there are some 590,000 distinct CDR3 sequences, 25% of which are singletons. Sequenced: naive CD8+ T cells from blood, with Jurkat cell RNA spiked in. Subset described: FACS-sorted CD8+CD4-CCR7+CD45RA+ naive T cells. The receptors stem from a human donor in good health. Some libraries in this study had Jurkat cell RNA spiked in.

The rearrangement uses TRBV4-2 and TRBJ1-2, with a possible D match to TRBD1 (5 bases). Germline lookup yields CDR1 LGHNA and CDR2 YNFKEQ. Between the trimmed V and J ends, which lost 3 bases and 7 bases, there was a span of 21 bases. CDR3 length: 16 amino acids. The CDR3 reads CASSHEAGDPACGYTF. The CDR3 DNA reads as TGTGCCAGCAGCCATGAGGCGGGGGACCCGGCCTGTGGCTACACCTTC.

This clonotype was recorded at least ten times. The CDR3 here is CASSQSPILAGGTDTQYF. The CDR3 coding sequence is TGTGCCAGCAGCCAAAGCCCGATCCTAGCGGGAGGAACAGATACGCAGTATTTT. The rearrangement uses TRBV7-6 and TRBJ2-3; 11 bases map to TRBD2. The CDR3 length is 18 residues. Germline CDR1 reads SGHVS; CDR2 reads FNYEAQ. The ends lost 5 bases at V and 3 bases at J; junction bases unmatched: 13.

This clonotype appeared once. The chain uses TRBV27 and TRBJ2-7; TRBD2 matches at 10 bases. V trimming: 3 bases; J trimming: 7 bases; junction bases outside the gene matches: 6. Germline lookup yields CDR1 MNHEY and CDR2 SMNVEV (reference sequence). The length of the CDR3 is 14 residues. The CDR3 DNA sequence: TGTGCCAGCAGTTTGCTAGCGGGAGCCCCGGAGCAGTACTTC. Translated, it gives CASSLLAGAPEQYF.

This clonotype was seen a few times. The chain is built from TRBV7-6 and TRBJ2-1, with 10 bases identical to TRBD2. V dropped 5 bases and J dropped 5; count of bases not matched to a gene: 18. CDR3 length equals 19 residues. The V gene's germline CDR1 is SGHVS and CDR2 FNYEAQ. The CDR3 sequence: CASSPHRGRLLAGHNEQFF. Here the CDR3 DNA reads TGTGCCAGCAGCCCTCACCGCGGCAGATTACTAGCGGGGCACAATGAGCAGTTCTTC.

This clonotype was detected many times. J is TRBJ1-1 and V is TRBV5-6; no firm D call. Germline values: CDR1 SGHDT, CDR2 YYEEEE. This CDR3 is built from 15 residues. The germline V and J ends were trimmed by 0 bases and 4 bases, with 13 bases remaining between them. CDR3 loop: CASSLGRGVGTEAFF. The CDR3 DNA reads as TGTGCCAGCAGCTTGGGTCGTGGGGTGGGCACTGAAGCTTTCTTT.

As regards this clonotype: A much larger clone lies one base from this, so it may be a read error. The final CDR3 position lacks the conserved phenylalanine or tryptophan, pointing to a likely read error. The chain combines TRBV5-4 with TRBJ2-6, with D perhaps matching TRBD2 (5 bases). The germline V and J ends were trimmed by 0 bases and 4 bases, with 8 bases remaining between them. This CDR3 has 15 amino acids. The germline gives CDR1 SGHNT, CDR2 YYREEE (reference sequence). In DNA, the CDR3 is TGTGCCAGCAGCTTGGCCGGGGTCGGGGCCAACGTCCTGACTTAC. Its protein product is CASSLAGVGANVLTY.

This clonotype was recorded a few times. The genes are TRBV19 and TRBJ2-5; perhaps TRBD2 as D (5 bases). The V and J ends lost 8 bases and 4 bases respectively, with 14 bases between them. This CDR3 contains 13 residues. Germline V gives CDR1 LNHDA, CDR2 SQIVND (reference sequence). In nucleotides, the CDR3 is TGTGCCAGTTTAGGTAGCGTAGCAGAGACCCAGTACTTC. Protein sequence: CASLGSVAETQYF.

The table lists this clonotype with a few counts. This chain connects TRBV4-3 to TRBJ2-1; 8 bases are shared with TRBD2. The CDR3 loop spans 14 amino acids. Germline lookup yields CDR1 LGHNA and CDR2 YSLEER. The junction had 9 bases not matched to a gene; V was cut back by 6 bases and J by 8 bases. The CDR3 DNA reads as TGCGCCAGCAGTGAAGCGGGGGTCGACCATGAGCAGTTCTTC. It translates to CASSEAGVDHEQFF.

A note on this clonotype: A much larger clone differs from this one at a single base, so this may be a read error. Since no conserved phenylalanine or tryptophan closes the CDR3, a read error is the likely cause. This rearrangement joins TRBV7-9 to TRBJ2-4, with TRBD2 matching 7 bases. The ends lost 5 bases at V and 2 bases at J; junction bases unmatched: 9. This CDR3 is 16 amino acids long. Per germline, CDR1 SEHNR and CDR2 FQNEAQ (reference sequence). The CDR3 nucleotides read TGTGCCAGCAGCCCCGGTGCGGGAGCGACCAAAAACATTCAGTACCTC. It codes for CASSPGAGATKNIQYL.

This clonotype has ten or more counts. The chain employs TRBV30 and TRBJ1-1, with D possibly being TRBD1 (5 bases). Germline lookup yields CDR1 GTSNPN and CDR2 SVGIG (reference sequence). Trimming cost V 8 bases and J 5 bases, with 21 bases left between them. The CDR3 length is 14 residues. DNA of the CDR3: TGTGCCAGCCGGGGCCGCGGAGAAGGGACTGAAGCTTTCTTT. Protein product: CASRGRGEGTEAFF.

A few counts support this clonotype. The chain carries TRBV5-5 and TRBJ1-6, with 8 bases lining up with TRBD1. In germline, CDR1 is SGHKS, CDR2 YYEKEE (reference sequence). The CDR3 contains 14 residues. With V trimmed by 3 bases and J by 7 bases, 3 bases remained unmatched. CDR3 nucleotide sequence: TGTGCCAGCAGCTCCGGGACAGGAAATTCACCCCTCCACTTT. Translated, it gives CASSSGTGNSPLHF.

This clonotype was seen at least ten times. This chain uses TRBV29-1 with TRBJ2-7; no definite D call. The CDR3 spans 10 residues. Trimming removed 4 bases at V and 7 bases at J, with 8 bases between. Germline CDR1 is SQVTM and CDR2 is ANQGSEA. The CDR3: CSVVVVEQYF. CDR3 nucleotide sequence: TGCAGCGTTGTTGTCGTGGAGCAGTACTTC.

The chain has TRBV2 and TRBJ1-4; 8 bases are shared with TRBD1. The V gene end was trimmed by 5 bases and the J gene end by 9 bases; junction bases not matched to a gene: 8. Germline CDR1 and CDR2: SNHLY and FYNNEI. The CDR3 runs 14 residues. CDR3 protein: CASSLQGANKKLFF. CDR3 nucleotides: TGTGCCAGCAGTCTTCAGGGGGCGAATAAAAAACTGTTTTTT.

This chain links TRBV30 with TRBJ2-7, with TRBD1 identical over 8 bases. CDR3 length: 14 amino acids. J was trimmed by 2 bases and V by 4 bases; bases with no gene match: 7. CDR1 and CDR2 (germline): GTSNPN, SVGIG (reference sequence). CDR3 sequence: CAWKGTGGTYEQYF. The CDR3 DNA reads as TGTGCCTGGAAAGGGACAGGTGGAACCTACGAGCAGTACTTC.

Regarding this clonotype: One end of the junction does not line up with germline, which may come from a read error. V is TRBV19 and J is TRBJ2-6; tentative D call: TRBD1 (6 bases). Germline-derived CDR1 and CDR2 are LNHDA and SQIVND (reference sequence). This CDR3 contains 14 residues. CDR3 protein: CASSMLLGANVLAF. The CDR3 DNA reads as TGTGCCAGTAGTATGCTATTGGGGGCCAACGTCCTGGCTTTC.

CDR3 DNA sequence: TGTGCCTGGACACACGTGGAGGTGAACACTGAAGCTTTCTTT. This gives the protein CAWTHVEVNTEAFF. The chain carries TRBV30 and TRBJ1-1, with D unresolved. The CDR3 covers 14 residues. Germline V gene data show CDR1 as GTSNPN and CDR2 as SVGIG (reference sequence). Trimming removed 4 bases at V and 0 bases at J, with 12 bases between.

The genes are TRBV12-3 or TRBV12-4 and TRBJ2-1; D unresolved. V was clipped by 5 bases and J by 1 base, with 6 bases between them. The CDR3 contains 13 residues. CDR3 protein: CASSVLSYNEQFF. The CDR3 DNA reads as TGTGCCAGCAGTGTACTTTCCTACAATGAGCAGTTCTTC.

This clonotype was recorded many times. The rearrangement joins TRBV3-1 to TRBJ2-7; D remains unclear. Germline V gene lookup returns CDR1 LGHDT and CDR2 YNNKEL (reference sequence). Trimming cost V 1 base and J 5 bases, with 12 bases left between them. The CDR3 consists of 14 residues. CDR3 amino acids: CASSQAGQYHEQYF. The CDR3 DNA reads as TGTGCCAGCAGCCAAGCCGGCCAGTACCACGAGCAGTACTTC.

This clonotype came up a few times. The chain combines TRBV10-3 with TRBJ1-1; D may be TRBD1 (6 bases). The V and J ends lost 3 bases and 6 bases respectively, with 11 bases between them. CDR3 length equals 13 residues. In germline, CDR1 is ENHRY, CDR2 SYGVKD. In DNA, the CDR3 is TGTGCCATCAGTGATAACAGGGCGGCTGAAGCTTTCTTT. It encodes CAISDNRAAEAFF.

The table lists this clonotype with many counts. The rearrangement links TRBV20-1 to TRBJ2-3; D is uncertain. The germline V gene encodes CDR1 DFQATT and CDR2 SNEGSKA (reference sequence). The CDR3 runs to 10 residues. Deletions cut 7 bases from V and 7 bases from J, with 9 bases between. The CDR3: CSGREYTQYF. CDR3 in DNA: TGCAGTGGAAGGGAATATACGCAGTATTTT.

This clonotype showed up many times. The V gene is TRBV29-1, the J gene TRBJ2-7; D might be TRBD2 (6 bases). The CDR3 is 13 amino acids. CDR1 SQVTM and CDR2 ANQGSEA come from the germline V gene. V was clipped by 4 bases and J by 2 bases, with 12 bases between them. The CDR3 spells CSVVWRGTYEQYF. CDR3 DNA: TGCAGCGTTGTTTGGCGGGGAACCTACGAGCAGTACTTC.

This clonotype was counted a few times. V gene TRBV19 combines with J gene TRBJ2-7; 9 nucleotides align to TRBD2. V shed 5 bases, J shed 2 bases, and the junction held 4 bases outside the gene matches. Germline-derived CDR1 and CDR2 are LNHDA and SQIVND (reference sequence). This CDR3 spans 14 amino acids. CDR3 in DNA: TGTGCCAGTAGTTGGGCGGGAGGGCCCTACGAGCAGTACTTC. It is translated as CASSWAGGPYEQYF.

In regard to this clonotype: Just one base apart from a much larger clone, this may be a read error. For the CDR3, the DNA is TGTGCCAGCAGTTTACAGCCCCCATTACCCCTGGATACGCAGTATTTT. It specifies CASSLQPPLPLDTQYF. J is TRBJ2-3 and V is TRBV27, with D unclear. In germline, CDR1 is MNHEY, CDR2 SMNVEV (reference sequence). The CDR3 sequence is 16 residues long. V shed 2 bases and J shed 6 bases, with 18 bases lying between them.

This clonotype has only a few counts. The chain couples TRBV6-2 or TRBV6-3 to TRBJ2-7, with D unclear. Germline assignment: CDR1 MNHEY and CDR2 SVGEGT. This CDR3 spans 14 amino acids. V lost 5 bases, J lost 0 bases, and 11 bases lay in between. CDR3 coding DNA: TGTGCCAGCAGTAGGCCCCTGTACTCCTACGAGCAGTACTTC. It yields the protein CASSRPLYSYEQYF.

This clonotype was counted a few times. Given a much more abundant clone one base away, this may be a read error. The chain links TRBV2 to TRBJ2-7, with 8 bases that match TRBD1. Germline V gene lookup returns CDR1 SNHLY and CDR2 FYNNEI. CDR3 length equals 13 residues. The chain's CDR3 is CANSTGGTYEQYF. For the CDR3, the DNA is TGTGCCAACAGTACAGGGGGGACCTACGAGCAGTACTTC.

This clonotype has at least ten counts. This chain joins TRBV6-1 and TRBJ2-6, with D maybe TRBD2 (5 bases). The germline V gene has CDR1 MNHNS and CDR2 SASEGT. V was shortened by 2 bases and J by 1 base, with 15 bases between the two germline ends. This CDR3 region has 18 residues. The CDR3, as DNA: TGTGCCAGCAGTGAACTCCCAACGGGGAGATCTGGGGCCAACGTCCTGACTTTC. Residues: CASSELPTGRSGANVLTF.

This clonotype was seen many times. The rearrangement uses TRBV7-8 and TRBJ2-3; TRBD1 might be the D (6 bases). Germline CDR1 is SGHVS and CDR2 is FQNEAQ. The CDR3 contains 16 residues. Trimming took off 7 bases at V and 1 base at J, with 18 bases between the two ends. The CDR3 region is CASTFGTPLGTDTQYF. The CDR3 DNA sequence: TGTGCCAGCACCTTCGGGACACCTTTGGGCACAGATACGCAGTATTTT.

This clonotype was found a few times. CDR3 protein: CAGLEGTRETQYF. For the CDR3, the DNA is TGTGCCGGCCTCGAGGGGACTCGAGAGACCCAGTACTTC. The chain links TRBV7-9 to TRBJ2-5; the D gene is possibly TRBD2 (6 bases). The germline V gene has CDR1 SEHNR and CDR2 FQNEAQ (reference sequence). Trimming cost V 11 bases and J 4 bases, with 17 bases left between them. CDR3 length equals 13 residues.

This clonotype was seen only once. CDR3 nucleotide sequence: TGTGCCAGCAGCGAGGATAGGGGGCGGGAGACCCAGTACTTC. Translated, it gives CASSEDRGRETQYF. The chain couples TRBV9 to TRBJ2-5, with 7 nucleotides matching TRBD1. With V trimmed by 3 bases and J by 5 bases, 7 bases remained unmatched. Germline-derived CDR1 and CDR2 are SGDLS and YYNGEE. The CDR3 length is 14 residues.

In the case of this clonotype: One end of the junction varies from germline; a read error may be responsible. The gene calls are TRBV9 and TRBJ2-7; 9 nucleotides align to TRBD2. Germline V gene data show CDR1 as SGDLS and CDR2 as YYNGEE. CDR3 length: 14 amino acids. This CDR3 reads CASSVAAGGSEHYF. CDR3 nucleotide sequence: TGTGCCAGCAGCGTAGCGGCGGGAGGGTCCGAGCATTACTTC.

Of note for this clonotype: A clone one base away is much larger, so this may be a read error. A read error is likely, as this CDR3 ends without the conserved phenylalanine or tryptophan. The limits of the CDR3 on the DNA are not certain, so only TCRdb's listed CDR3 is given. The V call is TRBV2, the J call TRBJ2-1; the D call of TRBD2 is as the table states it, not checked on the DNA. Both ends counted, the CDR3 spans 12 residues. In germline, CDR1 is SNHLY, CDR2 FYNNEI. The CDR3: CASSEGTRGLRS.

This clonotype was recorded at least ten times. The chain combines TRBV14 with TRBJ2-4; D is undetermined. This CDR3 contains 14 residues. The V gene's germline CDR1 is SGHDN and CDR2 FVKESK. The V and J ends lost 0 bases and 2 bases respectively, with 5 bases between them. This CDR3 reads CASSQDWTKNIQYF. In DNA, the CDR3 is TGTGCCAGCAGCCAAGATTGGACCAAAAACATTCAGTACTTC. Full variable domain (rest looked up from reference TRBV14 and TRBJ2-4): EAGVTQFPSHSVIEKGQTVTLRCDPISGHDNLYWYRRVMGKEIKFLLHFVKESKQDESGMPNNRFLAERTGGTYSTLKVQPAELEDSGVYFCASSQDWTKNIQYFGAGTRLSVL.